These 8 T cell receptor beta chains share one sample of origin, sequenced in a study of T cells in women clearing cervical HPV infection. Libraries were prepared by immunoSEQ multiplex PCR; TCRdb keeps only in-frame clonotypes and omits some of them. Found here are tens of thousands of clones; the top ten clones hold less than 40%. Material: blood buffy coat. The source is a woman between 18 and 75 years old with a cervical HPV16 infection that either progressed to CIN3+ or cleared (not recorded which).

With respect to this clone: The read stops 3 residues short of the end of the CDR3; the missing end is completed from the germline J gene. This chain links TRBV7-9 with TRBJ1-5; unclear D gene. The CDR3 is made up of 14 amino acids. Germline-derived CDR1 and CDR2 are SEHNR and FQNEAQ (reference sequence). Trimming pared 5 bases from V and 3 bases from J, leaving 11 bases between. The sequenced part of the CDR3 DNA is TGTGCCAGCAGCCCCTCGGACTCCAATCAGCCC. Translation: CASSPSDSNQP. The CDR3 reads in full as CASSPSDSNQPQHF.

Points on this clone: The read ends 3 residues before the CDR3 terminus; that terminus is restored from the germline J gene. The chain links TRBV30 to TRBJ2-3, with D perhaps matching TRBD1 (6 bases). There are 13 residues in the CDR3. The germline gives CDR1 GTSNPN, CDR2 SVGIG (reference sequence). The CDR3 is CAWSGQTGQPQYF. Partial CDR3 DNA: TGTGCCTGGAGTGGACAGACAGGTCAGCCG. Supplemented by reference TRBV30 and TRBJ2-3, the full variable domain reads SQTIHQWPATLVQPVGSPLSLECTVEGTSNPNLYWYRQAAGRGLQLLFYSVGIGQISSEVPQNLSASRPQDRQFILSSKKLLLSDSGFYLCAWSGQTGQPQYFGPGTRLTVL.

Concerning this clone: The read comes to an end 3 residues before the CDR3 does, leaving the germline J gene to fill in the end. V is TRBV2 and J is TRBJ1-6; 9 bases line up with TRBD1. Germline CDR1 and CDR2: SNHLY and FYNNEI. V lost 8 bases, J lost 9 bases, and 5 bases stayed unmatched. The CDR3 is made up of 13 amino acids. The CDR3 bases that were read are TGTGCCAGCGCGGGACAGGGAGGTTCACCC. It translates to CASAGQGGSP. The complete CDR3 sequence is CASAGQGGSPLHF.

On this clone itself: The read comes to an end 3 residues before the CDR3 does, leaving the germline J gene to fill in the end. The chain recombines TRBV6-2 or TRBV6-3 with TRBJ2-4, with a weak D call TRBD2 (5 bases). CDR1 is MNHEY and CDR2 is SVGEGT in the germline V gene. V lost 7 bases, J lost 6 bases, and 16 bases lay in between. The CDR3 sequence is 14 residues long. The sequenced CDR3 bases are TGTGCCAGCACCCTCACCGCTCGGGGAAACATT. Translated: CASTLTARGNI. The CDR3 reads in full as CASTLTARGNIQYF.

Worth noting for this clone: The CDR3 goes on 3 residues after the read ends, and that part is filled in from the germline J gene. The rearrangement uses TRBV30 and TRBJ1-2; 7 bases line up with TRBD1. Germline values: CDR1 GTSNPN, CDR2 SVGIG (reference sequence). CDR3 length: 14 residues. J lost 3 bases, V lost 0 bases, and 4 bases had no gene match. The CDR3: CAWSVPGGHYGYTF. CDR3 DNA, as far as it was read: TGTGCCTGGAGTGTACCAGGGGGACACTATGGC.

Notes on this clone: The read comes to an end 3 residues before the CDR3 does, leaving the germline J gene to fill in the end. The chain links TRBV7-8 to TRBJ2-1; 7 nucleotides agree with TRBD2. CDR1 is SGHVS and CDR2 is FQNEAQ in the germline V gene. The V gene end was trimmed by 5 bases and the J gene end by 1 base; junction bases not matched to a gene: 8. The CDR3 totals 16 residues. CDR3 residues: CASSLRRRESYNEQFF. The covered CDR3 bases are TGTGCCAGCAGCCTAAGACGGCGGGAGTCCTACAATGAG.

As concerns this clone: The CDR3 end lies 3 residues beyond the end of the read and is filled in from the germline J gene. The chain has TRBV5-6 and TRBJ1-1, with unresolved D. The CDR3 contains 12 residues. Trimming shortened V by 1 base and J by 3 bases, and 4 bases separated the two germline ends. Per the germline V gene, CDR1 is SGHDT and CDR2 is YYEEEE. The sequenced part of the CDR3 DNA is TGTGCCAGCAGCTTGCCGTACACTGAA. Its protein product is CASSLPYTE. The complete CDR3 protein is CASSLPYTEAFF.

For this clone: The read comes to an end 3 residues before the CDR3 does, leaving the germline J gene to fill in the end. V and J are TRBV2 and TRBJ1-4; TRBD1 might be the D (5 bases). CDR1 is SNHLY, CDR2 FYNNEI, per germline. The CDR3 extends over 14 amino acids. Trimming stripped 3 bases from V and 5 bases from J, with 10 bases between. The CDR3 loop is CASSDRAGNEKLFF. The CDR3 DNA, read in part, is TGTGCCAGCAGTGATCGGGCAGGGAATGAAAAA.